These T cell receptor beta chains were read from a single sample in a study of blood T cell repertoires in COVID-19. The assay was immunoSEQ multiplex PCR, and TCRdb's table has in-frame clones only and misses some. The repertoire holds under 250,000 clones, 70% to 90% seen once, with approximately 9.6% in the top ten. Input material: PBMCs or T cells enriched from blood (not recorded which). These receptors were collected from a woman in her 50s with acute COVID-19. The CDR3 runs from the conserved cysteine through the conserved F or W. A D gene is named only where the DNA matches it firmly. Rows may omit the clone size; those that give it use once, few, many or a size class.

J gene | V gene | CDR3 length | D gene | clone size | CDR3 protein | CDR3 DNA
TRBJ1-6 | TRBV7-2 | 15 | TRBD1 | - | CASSLEGTGNSPLHF | TGTGCCAGCAGCTTAGAGGGGACAGGGAATTCACCCCTCCACTTT
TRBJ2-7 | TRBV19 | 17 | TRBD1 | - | CASSIWGQGARSYEQYF | TGTGCCAGTAGTATATGGGGACAGGGGGCGCGGTCCTACGAGCAGTACTTC
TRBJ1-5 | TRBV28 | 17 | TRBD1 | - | CASSPGTGSSSNQPQHF | TGTGCCAGCAGTCCGGGGACAGGGTCCTCGAGCAATCAGCCCCAGCATTTT
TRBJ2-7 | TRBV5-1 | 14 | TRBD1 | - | CATSTGGPTYEQYF | TGCGCCACCTCGACAGGGGGCCCAACTTACGAGCAGTACTTC
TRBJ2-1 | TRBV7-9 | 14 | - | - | CASRMGHSYNEQFF | TGTGCCAGCAGGATGGGGCACAGCTACAATGAGCAGTTCTTC
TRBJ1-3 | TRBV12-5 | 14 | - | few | CASGLIGAGNTIYF | TGTGCTAGTGGTTTGATAGGGGCTGGAAACACCATATATTTT
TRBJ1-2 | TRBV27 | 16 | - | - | CASSLLSGGGYYGYTF | TGTGCCAGCAGTTTATTATCGGGAGGAGGGTACTATGGCTACACCTTC
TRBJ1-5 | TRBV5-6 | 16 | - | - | CASSRGNHYSNQPQHF | TGTGCCAGCAGCCGGGGGAACCATTATAGCAATCAGCCCCAGCATTTT
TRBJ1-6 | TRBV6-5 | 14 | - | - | CASSYSGLKSPLHF | TGTGCCAGCAGTTACTCAGGACTCAAGTCACCCCTCCACTTT
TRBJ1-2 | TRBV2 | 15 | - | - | CASSEGWQVVYGYTF | TGTGCCAGCAGTGAAGGTTGGCAGGTCGTCTATGGCTACACCTTC
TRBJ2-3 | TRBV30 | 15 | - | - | CAWSVAAQFTDTQYF | TGTGCCTGGAGTGTTGCAGCGCAGTTCACAGATACGCAGTATTTT
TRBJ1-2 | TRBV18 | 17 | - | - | CASSPSVDRSSLYGYTF | TGTGCCAGCTCACCAAGTGTGGACAGATCATCTTTATATGGCTACACCTTC
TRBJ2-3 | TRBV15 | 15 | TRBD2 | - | CATSRGGGSTDTQYF | TGTGCCACCAGCAGAGGGGGGGGATCAACAGATACGCAGTATTTT
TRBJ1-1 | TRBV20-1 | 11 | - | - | CSARRFGEAFF | TGCAGTGCTAGGCGGTTCGGCGAAGCTTTCTTT
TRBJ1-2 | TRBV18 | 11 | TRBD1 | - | CASSRGQGYTF | TGTGCCAGCTCGCGGGGACAGGGCTACACCTTC
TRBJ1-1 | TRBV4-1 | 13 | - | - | CASSITENTEAFF | TGCGCCAGCAGCATAACAGAAAACACTGAAGCTTTCTTT
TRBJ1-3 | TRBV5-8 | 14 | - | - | CASSAVRGGNTIYF | TGTGCCAGCAGCGCGGTCCGGGGTGGAAACACCATATATTTT
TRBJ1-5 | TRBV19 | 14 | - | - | CASSSSGLGMPQHF | TGTGCCAGTAGTTCCTCGGGACTGGGCATGCCCCAGCATTTT
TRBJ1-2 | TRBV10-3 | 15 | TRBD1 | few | CATPLTGGSGYGYTF | TGTGCCACTCCTTTGACAGGGGGCAGCGGCTATGGCTACACCTTC
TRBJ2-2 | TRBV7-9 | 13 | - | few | CASSLSGSGELFF | TGTGCCAGCAGCTTAAGTGGCTCGGGGGAGCTGTTTTTT
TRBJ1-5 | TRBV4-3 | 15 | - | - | CASSQSRGPNQPQHF | TGCGCCAGCAGCCAATCCAGAGGTCCGAATCAGCCCCAGCATTTT
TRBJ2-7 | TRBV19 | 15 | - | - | CASSQRQRLPYEQYF | TGTGCCAGTAGTCAGAGACAGCGCCTCCCCTACGAGCAGTACTTC
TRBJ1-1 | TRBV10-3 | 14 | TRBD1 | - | CAISEQQGTTEAFF | TGTGCCATCAGTGAGCAACAGGGGACCACTGAAGCTTTCTTT
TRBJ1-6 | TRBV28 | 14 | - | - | CASSLVRGNSPLHF | TGTGCCAGCAGTTTGGTAAGAGGGAATTCACCCCTCCACTTT
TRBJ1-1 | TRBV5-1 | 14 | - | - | CASSLGQFGTEAFF | TGCGCCAGCAGCTTGGGACAGTTTGGCACTGAAGCTTTCTTT
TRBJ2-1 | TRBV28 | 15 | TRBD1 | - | CASRGRDRGYDEQFF | TGTGCCAGCAGGGGGCGGGACAGGGGTTACGATGAGCAGTTCTTC
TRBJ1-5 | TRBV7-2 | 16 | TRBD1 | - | CASSLAIGGGNQPQHF | TGTGCCAGCAGCTTAGCGATAGGGGGCGGCAATCAGCCCCAGCATTTT
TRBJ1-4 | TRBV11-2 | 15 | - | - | CASSLVQATNEKLFF | TGTGCCAGCAGCTTAGTCCAGGCAACTAATGAAAAACTGTTTTTT